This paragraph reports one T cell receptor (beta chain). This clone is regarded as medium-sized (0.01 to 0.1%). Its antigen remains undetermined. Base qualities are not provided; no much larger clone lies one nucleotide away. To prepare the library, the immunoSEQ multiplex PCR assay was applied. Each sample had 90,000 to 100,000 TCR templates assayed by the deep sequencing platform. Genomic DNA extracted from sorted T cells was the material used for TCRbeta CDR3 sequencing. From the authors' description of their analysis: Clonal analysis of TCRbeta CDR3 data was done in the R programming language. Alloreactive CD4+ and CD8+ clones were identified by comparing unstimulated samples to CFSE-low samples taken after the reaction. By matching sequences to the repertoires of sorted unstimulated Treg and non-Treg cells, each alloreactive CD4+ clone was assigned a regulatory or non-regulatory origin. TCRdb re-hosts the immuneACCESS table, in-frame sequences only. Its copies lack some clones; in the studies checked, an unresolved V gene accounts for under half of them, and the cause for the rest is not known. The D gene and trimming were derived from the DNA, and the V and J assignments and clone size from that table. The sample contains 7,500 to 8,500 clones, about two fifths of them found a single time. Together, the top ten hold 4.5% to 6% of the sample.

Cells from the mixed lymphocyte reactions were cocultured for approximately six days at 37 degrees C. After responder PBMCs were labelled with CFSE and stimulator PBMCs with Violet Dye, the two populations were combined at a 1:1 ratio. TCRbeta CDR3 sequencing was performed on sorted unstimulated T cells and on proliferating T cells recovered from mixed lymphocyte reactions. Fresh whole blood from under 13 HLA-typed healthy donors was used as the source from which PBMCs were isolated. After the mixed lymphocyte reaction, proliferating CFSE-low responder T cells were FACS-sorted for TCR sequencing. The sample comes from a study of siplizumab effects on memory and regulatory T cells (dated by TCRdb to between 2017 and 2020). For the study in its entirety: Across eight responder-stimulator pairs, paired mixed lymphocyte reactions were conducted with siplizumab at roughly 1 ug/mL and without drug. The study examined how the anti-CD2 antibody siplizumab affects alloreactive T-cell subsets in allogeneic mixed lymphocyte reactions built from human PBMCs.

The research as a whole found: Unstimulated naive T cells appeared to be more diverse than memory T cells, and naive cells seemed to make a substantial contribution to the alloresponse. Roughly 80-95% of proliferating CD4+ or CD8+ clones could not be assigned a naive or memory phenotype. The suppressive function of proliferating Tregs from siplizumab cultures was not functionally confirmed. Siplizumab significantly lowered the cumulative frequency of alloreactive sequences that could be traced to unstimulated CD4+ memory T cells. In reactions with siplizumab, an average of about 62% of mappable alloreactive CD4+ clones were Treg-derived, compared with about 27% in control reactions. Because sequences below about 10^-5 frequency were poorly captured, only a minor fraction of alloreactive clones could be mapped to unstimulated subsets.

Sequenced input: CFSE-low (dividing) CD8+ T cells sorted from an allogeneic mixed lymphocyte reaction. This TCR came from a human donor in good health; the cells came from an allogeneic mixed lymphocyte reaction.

The DNA reads as follows: TGTGCCAGTAGTATGGGGGATAACTCTGGAAACACCATATATTTT. Its protein reads: CASSMGDNSGNTIYF. The rearranged chain carries TRBV19 and TRBJ1-3; TRBD1 could be the D gene, as 5 bases match. The CDR3 numbers 15 residues from cysteine through phenylalanine. Solely the CDR3 DNA is kept, with 45 bases framed from the first base. Trimming takes 3 bases from V and 0 bases from J, and the germline ends sit 9 bases apart. As encoded in the germline V gene (reference sequence), CDR1 is LNHDA while CDR2 is SQIVND.